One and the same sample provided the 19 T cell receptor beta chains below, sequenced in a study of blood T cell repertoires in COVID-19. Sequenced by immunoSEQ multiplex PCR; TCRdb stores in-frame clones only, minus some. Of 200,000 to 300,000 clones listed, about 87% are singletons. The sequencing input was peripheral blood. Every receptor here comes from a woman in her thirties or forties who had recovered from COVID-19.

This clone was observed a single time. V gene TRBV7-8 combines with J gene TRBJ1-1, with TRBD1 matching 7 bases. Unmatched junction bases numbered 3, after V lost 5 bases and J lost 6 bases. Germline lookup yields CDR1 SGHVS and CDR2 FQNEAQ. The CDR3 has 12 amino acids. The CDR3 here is CASSLRGPEAFF. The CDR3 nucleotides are TGTGCCAGCAGCCTAAGGGGGCCTGAAGCTTTCTTT. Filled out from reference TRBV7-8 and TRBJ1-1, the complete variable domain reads GAGVSQSPRYKVAKRGQDVALRCDPISGHVSLFWYQQALGQGPEFLTYFQNEAQLDKSGLPSDRFFAERPEGSVSTLKIQRTQQEDSAVYLCASSLRGPEAFFGQGTRLTVV.

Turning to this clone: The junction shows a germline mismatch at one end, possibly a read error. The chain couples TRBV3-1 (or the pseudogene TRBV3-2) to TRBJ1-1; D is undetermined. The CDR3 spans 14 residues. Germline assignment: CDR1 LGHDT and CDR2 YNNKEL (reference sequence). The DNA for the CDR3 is TGTGCCAGCACCCAACGGGAAGTGGGTACTGAAGCTTTCTTT. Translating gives CASTQREVGTEAFF.

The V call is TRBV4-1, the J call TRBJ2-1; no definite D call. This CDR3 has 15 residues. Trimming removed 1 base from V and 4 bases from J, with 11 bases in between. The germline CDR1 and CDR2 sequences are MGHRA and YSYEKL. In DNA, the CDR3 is TGCGCCAGCAGCCAAGGACATCCTCCTTACAATGAGCAGTTCTTC. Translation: CASSQGHPPYNEQFF.

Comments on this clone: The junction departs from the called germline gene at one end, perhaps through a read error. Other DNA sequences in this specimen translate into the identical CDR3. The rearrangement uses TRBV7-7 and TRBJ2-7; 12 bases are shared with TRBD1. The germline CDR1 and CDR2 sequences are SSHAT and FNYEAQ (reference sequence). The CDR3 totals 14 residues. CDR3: CASSTGQGAGEQYF. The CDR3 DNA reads TGTGCTAGCAGCACGGGACAGGGGGCGGGCGAGCAGTACTTC.

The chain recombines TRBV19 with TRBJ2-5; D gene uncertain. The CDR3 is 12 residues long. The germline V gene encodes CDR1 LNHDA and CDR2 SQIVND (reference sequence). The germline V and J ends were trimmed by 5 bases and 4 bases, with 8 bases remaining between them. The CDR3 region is CASSAERETQYF. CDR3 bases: TGTGCCAGTAGTGCGGAGAGAGAGACCCAGTACTTC.

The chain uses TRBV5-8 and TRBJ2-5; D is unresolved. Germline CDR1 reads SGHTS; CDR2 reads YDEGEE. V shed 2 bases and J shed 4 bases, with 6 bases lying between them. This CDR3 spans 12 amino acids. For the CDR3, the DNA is TGTGCCAGCAGCTTTAGTCGAGAGACCCAGTACTTC. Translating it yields CASSFSRETQYF.

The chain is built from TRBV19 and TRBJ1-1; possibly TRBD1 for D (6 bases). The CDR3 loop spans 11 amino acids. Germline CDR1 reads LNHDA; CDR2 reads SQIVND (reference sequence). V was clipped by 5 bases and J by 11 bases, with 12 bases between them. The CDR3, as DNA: TGTGCCAGTAGTTTGGGGGCCTATGCTTTCTTT. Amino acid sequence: CASSLGAYAFF. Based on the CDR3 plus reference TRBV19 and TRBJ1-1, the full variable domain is DGGITQSPKYLFRKEGQNVTLSCEQNLNHDAMYWYRQDPGQGLRLIYYSQIVNDFQKGDIAEGYSVSREKKESFPLTVTSAQKNPTAFYLCASSLGAYAFFGQGTRLTVV.

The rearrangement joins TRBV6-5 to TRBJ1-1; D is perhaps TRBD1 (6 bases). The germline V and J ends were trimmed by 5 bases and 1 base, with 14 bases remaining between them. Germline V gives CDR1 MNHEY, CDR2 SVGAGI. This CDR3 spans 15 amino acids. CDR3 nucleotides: TGTGCCAGCAGTAGACACCCGACAGGGAACACTGAAGCTTTCTTT. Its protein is CASSRHPTGNTEAFF.

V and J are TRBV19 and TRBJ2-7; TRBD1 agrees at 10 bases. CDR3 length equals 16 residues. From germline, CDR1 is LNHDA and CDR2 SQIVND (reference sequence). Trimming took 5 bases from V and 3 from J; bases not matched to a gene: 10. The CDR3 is CASSSHPGQGFYEQYF. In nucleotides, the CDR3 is TGTGCCAGTAGTTCCCATCCGGGACAGGGGTTCTACGAGCAGTACTTC.

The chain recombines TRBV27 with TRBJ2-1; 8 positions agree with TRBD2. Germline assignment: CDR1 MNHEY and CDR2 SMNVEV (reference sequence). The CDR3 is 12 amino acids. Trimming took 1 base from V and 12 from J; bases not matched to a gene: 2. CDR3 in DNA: TGTGCCAGCAGTTTATTGCGGGGGGTGCAGTTCTTC. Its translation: CASSLLRGVQFF.

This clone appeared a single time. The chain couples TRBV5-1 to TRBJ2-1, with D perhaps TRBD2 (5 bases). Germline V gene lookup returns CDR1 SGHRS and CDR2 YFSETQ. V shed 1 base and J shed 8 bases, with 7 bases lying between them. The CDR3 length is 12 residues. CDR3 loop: CASSLTRYEQFF. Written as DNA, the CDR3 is TGCGCCAGCAGCTTGACTAGATATGAGCAGTTCTTC.

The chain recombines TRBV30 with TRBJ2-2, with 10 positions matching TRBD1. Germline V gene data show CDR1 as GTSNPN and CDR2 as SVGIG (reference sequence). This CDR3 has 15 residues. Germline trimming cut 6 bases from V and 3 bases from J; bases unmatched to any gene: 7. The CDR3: CACPSGTGDTGELFF. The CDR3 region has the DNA TGTGCCTGCCCCTCCGGGACAGGGGACACCGGGGAGCTGTTTTTT.

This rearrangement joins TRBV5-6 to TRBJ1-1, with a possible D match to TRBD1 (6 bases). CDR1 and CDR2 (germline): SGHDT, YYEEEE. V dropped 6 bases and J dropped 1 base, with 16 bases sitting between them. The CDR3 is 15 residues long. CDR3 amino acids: CASNFVGGWNTEAFF. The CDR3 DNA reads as TGTGCCAGCAACTTCGTAGGGGGTTGGAACACTGAAGCTTTCTTT.

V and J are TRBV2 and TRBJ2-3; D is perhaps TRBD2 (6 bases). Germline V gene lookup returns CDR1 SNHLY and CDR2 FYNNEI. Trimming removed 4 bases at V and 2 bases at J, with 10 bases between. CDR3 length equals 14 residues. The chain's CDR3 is CASSAGTDTDTQYF. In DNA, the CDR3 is TGTGCCAGCAGTGCCGGGACTGACACAGATACGCAGTATTTT.

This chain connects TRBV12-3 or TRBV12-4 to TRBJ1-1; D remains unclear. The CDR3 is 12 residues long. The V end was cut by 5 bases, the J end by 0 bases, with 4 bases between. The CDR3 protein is CASSLLNTEAFF. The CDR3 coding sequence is TGTGCCAGCAGTCTATTGAACACTGAAGCTTTCTTT.

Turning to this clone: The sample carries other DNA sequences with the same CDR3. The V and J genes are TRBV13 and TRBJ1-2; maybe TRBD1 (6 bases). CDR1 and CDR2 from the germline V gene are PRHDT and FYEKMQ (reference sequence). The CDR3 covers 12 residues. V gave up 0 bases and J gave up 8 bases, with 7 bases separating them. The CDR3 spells CASSLGQGGYTF. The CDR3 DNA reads TGTGCCAGCAGCTTAGGACAGGGCGGCTACACCTTC.

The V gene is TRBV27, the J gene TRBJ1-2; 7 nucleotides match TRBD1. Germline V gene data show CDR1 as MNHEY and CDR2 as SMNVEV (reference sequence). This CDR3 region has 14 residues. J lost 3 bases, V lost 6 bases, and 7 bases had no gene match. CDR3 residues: CASRLRDRHYGYTF. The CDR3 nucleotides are TGTGCCAGCAGACTGAGGGACAGACACTATGGCTACACCTTC.

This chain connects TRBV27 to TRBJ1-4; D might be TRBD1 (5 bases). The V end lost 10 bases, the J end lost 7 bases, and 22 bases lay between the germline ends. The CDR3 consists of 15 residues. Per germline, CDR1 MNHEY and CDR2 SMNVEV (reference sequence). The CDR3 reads CATKTIGQGREKLFF. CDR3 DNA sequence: TGTGCCACCAAAACCATCGGGCAGGGCCGTGAAAAACTGTTTTTT.

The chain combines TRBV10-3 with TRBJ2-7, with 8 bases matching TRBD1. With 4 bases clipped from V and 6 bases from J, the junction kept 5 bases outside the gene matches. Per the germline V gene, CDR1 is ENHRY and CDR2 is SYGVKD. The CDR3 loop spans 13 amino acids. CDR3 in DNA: TGTGCCATCAGTGGGGGACAGGCAAGCGAGCAGTACTTC. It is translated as CAISGGQASEQYF.